One sample yielded the 19 T cell receptor beta chains listed below, sequenced in a study of post-analysis software for immune sequencing data. The TCR beta cDNA libraries carried unique molecular identifiers. TCRdb reprocessed the PCR reads via MiXCR and lists one record per CDR3 protein. The table has 800,000 to 950,000 distinct CDR3 sequences, about 57% seen once. The study, taken as a whole, reports: The study found TRBV5-6, TRBV5-1 and TRBV20-1 among a handful of TRBV segments more frequent in patients than controls.

These TCRs are of unknown antigen specificity. Sequencing was done on a sample of blood. The source of these receptors is a girl aged 5-17 years with multiple sclerosis.

The chain carries TRBV7-9 and TRBJ2-7; D perhaps matches TRBD2 (5 bases). CDR3 length equals 14 residues. Germline V gene sequence: CDR1 SEHNR, CDR2 FQNEAQ (reference sequence). The germline V and J ends were trimmed by 4 bases and 4 bases, with 14 bases remaining between them. The CDR3 nucleotides read TGTGCCAGCAGCTCCGACGAGGGTTATTACGAGCAGTACTTC. Its translation is CASSSDEGYYEQYF.

The rearrangement uses TRBV6-2 or TRBV6-3 and TRBJ2-5; D not certain. The germline V gene encodes CDR1 MNHEY and CDR2 SVGEGT. CDR3 size: 12 residues. V lost 2 bases and J 5 bases, leaving 6 bases between the germline ends. The CDR3 DNA reads TGTGCCAGCAGTTACGCGCCCGAGACCCAGTACTTC. This sequence encodes CASSYAPETQYF.

This chain joins TRBV20-1 and TRBJ1-2; tentatively, D is TRBD1 (5 bases). Germline CDR1 and CDR2: DFQATT and SNEGSKA (reference sequence). With 3 bases removed from V and 3 bases from J, the gap between germline ends came to 26 bases. The CDR3 is 18 amino acids. The CDR3 sequence is CSARAEPLFRDGHYGYTF. The CDR3 nucleotides read TGCAGTGCTAGGGCGGAGCCTCTCTTTCGGGACGGACACTATGGCTACACCTTC.

This clonotype occurred a few times. This sequence joins TRBV3-1 and TRBJ2-3, with 7 positions matching TRBD1. The CDR3 extends over 14 amino acids. Germline V lookup: CDR1 LGHDT, CDR2 YNNKEL (reference sequence). V shed 1 base and J 6 bases; nucleotides not matched to a gene: 4. CDR3: CASSQGTGVDTQYF. CDR3 DNA sequence: TGTGCCAGCAGCCAAGGGACAGGCGTGGATACGCAGTATTTT.

This sequence joins TRBV18 and TRBJ1-1; D is possibly TRBD1 (5 bases). The germline V gene encodes CDR1 KGHSH and CDR2 LQKENI. Trimming took 4 bases from V and 0 from J, leaving 18 bases between them. The CDR3 runs to 17 residues. The CDR3 nucleotides read TGTGCCAGCTCACACAATAGCAGGGTTTTCATGAACACTGAAGCTTTCTTT. Amino acid sequence: CASSHNSRVFMNTEAFF.

This CDR3 is CASSERLAEKETQYF. DNA for the CDR3: TGTGCCAGCAGTGAACGACTAGCGGAGAAAGAGACCCAGTACTTC. The chain joins TRBV2 to TRBJ2-4, with TRBD2 matching over 9 bases. The J call could be wrong; TRBJ2-5 is a better fit for the DNA end. The CDR3 is made up of 15 amino acids. Germline values: CDR1 SNHLY, CDR2 FYNNEI.

In the case of this clonotype: The junction departs from germline at one end; a sequencing error may be responsible. The CDR3 nucleotides are TGTGCTAGCAGCGTAGGCAGGGGGCTTGAGCAGTTCTTC. Residues: CASSVGRGLEQFF. The chain has TRBV9 and TRBJ2-1, with 8 bases that match TRBD1. The CDR3 spans 13 residues. Germline CDR1 SGDLS, CDR2 YYNGEE.

This chain uses TRBV25-1 with TRBJ1-2; D is unresolved. Per germline, CDR1 MGHDK and CDR2 SYGVNS. V lost 3 bases and J 3 bases, leaving 11 bases between the germline ends. CDR3 length: 14 residues. This chain's CDR3 is CASSDFNSDYGYTF. The CDR3 bases are TGTGCCAGCAGTGATTTCAACAGTGACTATGGCTACACCTTC.

There are a few counts of this clonotype. The rearrangement joins TRBV13 to TRBJ2-6, with D perhaps matching TRBD2 (5 bases). Germline CDR1 and CDR2: PRHDT and FYEKMQ (reference sequence). CDR3 length: 15 amino acids. The V gene lost 3 bases and the J gene lost 2 bases, with 8 bases spanning the gap. The CDR3 region has the DNA TGTGCCAGCAGCTTCCCGGGGACTGGGGCCAACGTCCTGACTTTC. The encoded protein is CASSFPGTGANVLTF.

In nucleotides, the CDR3 is TGTGCCAGCAGTCCACAGGGGGCCGTCGACTATGGCTACACCTTC. Translation: CASSPQGAVDYGYTF. The chain recombines TRBV6-5 with TRBJ1-2, with 9 bases identical to TRBD1. V was pared by 5 bases and J by 3 bases, with 7 bases of the junction left unmatched. CDR3 length: 15 amino acids. The germline CDR1 and CDR2 sequences are MNHEY and SVGAGI.

This clonotype was picked up a small number of times. V gene TRBV29-1 combines with J gene TRBJ2-5; 9 bases are shared with TRBD2. Germline-derived CDR1 and CDR2 are SQVTM and ANQGSEA. The length of the CDR3 is 15 residues. V was clipped by 0 bases and J by 1 base; unmatched bases: 3. CDR3 amino acids: CSVEEGGGAQETQYF. The DNA of the CDR3 is TGCAGCGTTGAAGAGGGCGGGGGGGCCCAAGAGACCCAGTACTTC.

This clonotype was found once. V gene TRBV6-4 combines with J gene TRBJ2-5; a possible D gene is TRBD1 (5 bases). Trimming cost V 0 bases and J 0 bases, with 11 bases left between them. Germline V gene sequence: CDR1 MRHNA, CDR2 SNTAGT. The CDR3 sequence is 16 residues long. CDR3 amino acids: CASSDSGHGYQETQYF. CDR3 in DNA: TGTGCCAGCAGTGACTCCGGACACGGGTACCAAGAGACCCAGTACTTC.

The gene calls are TRBV12-3 or TRBV12-4 and TRBJ2-1, with 8 bases matching TRBD1. The V and J ends lost 6 bases and 9 bases, in that order; junction bases with no gene match: 7. The CDR3 covers 13 residues. The CDR3 reads CASSNGQGGEQFF. As DNA, the CDR3 is TGTGCCAGCAGCAACGGACAGGGCGGTGAGCAGTTCTTC.

This rearrangement joins TRBV7-9 to TRBJ2-4, with D possibly being TRBD2 (6 bases). V was trimmed by 0 bases and J by 5 bases, leaving 11 bases between them. This CDR3 is built from 15 residues. CDR1 and CDR2 from the germline V gene are SEHNR and FQNEAQ (reference sequence). CDR3: CASSLAGTLQNIQYF. The CDR3 nucleotides are TGTGCCAGCAGCTTAGCGGGGACTCTACAAAACATTCAGTACTTC. The full variable domain, its missing parts supplied by reference TRBV7-9 and TRBJ2-4, is DTGVSQNPRHKITKRGQNVTFRCDPISEHNRLYWYRQTLGQGPEFLTYFQNEAQLEKSRLLSDRFSAERPKGSFSTLEIQRTEQGDSAMYLCASSLAGTLQNIQYFGAGTRLSVL.

This chain links TRBV6-2 or TRBV6-3 with TRBJ2-1; D is ambiguous. Germline lookup yields CDR1 MNHEY and CDR2 SVGEGT. V gave up 4 bases and J gave up 6 bases, with 13 bases separating them. The CDR3 covers 14 residues. For the CDR3, the DNA is TGTGCCAGCAGTTCATGGACCAGGAGCAATGAGCAGTTCTTC. As protein: CASSSWTRSNEQFF.

This clonotype came up once. The CDR3 DNA follows: TGTGCCAGCAGTTTAGTGGGCGGGGCGGGCTACAATGAGCAGTACTTC. Its protein is CASSLVGGAGYNEQYF. The V call is TRBV12-3 or TRBV12-4, the J call TRBJ2-7; TRBD2 is a possible D gene (6 bases). V lost 1 base to trimming and J lost 7 bases, with 20 bases between them. This CDR3 comprises 16 residues.

V usage is TRBV4-1 and J usage is TRBJ2-3; TRBD2 matches 14 bases. Per the germline V gene, CDR1 is MGHRA and CDR2 is YSYEKL. Trimming at V came to 0 bases and at J to 3 bases, leaving 8 bases not matched to a gene. The CDR3 is made up of 19 amino acids. Here the CDR3 reads CASSQDRLAGGLGTDTQYF. The CDR3 bases are TGCGCCAGCAGCCAAGACCGACTAGCGGGAGGGCTGGGAACAGATACGCAGTATTTT.

This clonotype has ten or more counts. The chain carries TRBV7-9 and TRBJ2-7; no reliable D call. The CDR3 contains 12 residues. Germline V CDR1 and CDR2: SEHNR, FQNEAQ (reference sequence). Trimming cost V 3 bases and J 3 bases, with 6 bases left between them. CDR3 loop: CASSLVGYEQYF. Written as DNA, the CDR3 is TGTGCCAGCAGCTTGGTAGGCTACGAGCAGTACTTC.

The chain has TRBV7-3 and TRBJ1-2; possible D gene TRBD1, 6 bases. With 0 bases removed from V and 0 bases from J, the gap between germline ends came to 14 bases. The CDR3 runs to 17 residues. Germline V gene lookup returns CDR1 SGHTA and CDR2 FQGTGA. The chain's CDR3 is CASSLTRDTQSNYGYTF. CDR3 bases: TGTGCCAGCAGCTTAACCAGGGACACCCAATCTAACTATGGCTACACCTTC. The full variable domain, in which reference TRBV7-3 and TRBJ1-2 provide the parts outside the CDR3, is GAGVSQTPSNKVTEKGKYVELRCDPISGHTALYWYRQSLGQGPEFLIYFQGTGAADDSGLPNDRFFAVRPEGSVSTLKIQRTERGDSAVYLCASSLTRDTQSNYGYTFGSGTRLTVV.